The 16 T cell receptor beta chains below come from one sample, sequenced in a study of tissue T cells after allogeneic stem cell transplantation. The protocol was immunoSEQ multiplex PCR, while the TCRdb copy is restricted to in-frame clones and leaves out a portion. The sample has tens of thousands of clones, about three quarters seen once; the top ten hold around 0.5%. The sequencing input was sorted cells pooled from one or two spleens. The source of these receptors is a pool of C57BL/6 mice in good health.

On this clone itself: Here the gene names and germline are mouse. From the germline J gene comes the end of the CDR3, since the read stops 1 residue before it. J is TRBJ2-2 and V is TRBV26; the match to TRBD1 covers 9 bases. Germline CDR1 KGHPV, CDR2 FQNQEV (reference sequence). The CDR3 sequence is 19 residues long. V gave up 2 bases and J gave up 0 bases; unmatched junction bases: 10. CDR3 DNA (partial): TGTGCCAGCAGTCTGAACGGCCCCGGACAGGGGCCAAACACCGGGCAGCTCTAC. This sequence encodes CASSLNGPGQGPNTGQLY. The whole CDR3 is CASSLNGPGQGPNTGQLYF.

As to this clone: Gene names denote mouse genes. The read gets to within 1 residue of the CDR3 end, and the germline J gene fills in the rest. This chain connects TRBV13-1 to TRBJ2-3, with 9 positions matching TRBD2. Looked up from germline, CDR1 is NSHNY and CDR2 is SYGAGN. The ends lost 5 bases at V and 3 bases at J; junction bases unmatched: 4. This CDR3 region has 14 residues. The CDR3 here is CASRPGLGAETLYF. The sequenced part of the CDR3 DNA is TGTGCCAGCAGGCCCGGACTGGGGGCAGAAACGCTGTAT.

As to this clone: The genes are named according to mouse. The CDR3 is cut off 1 residue early in the read; its end comes from the germline J gene. The genes are TRBV31 and TRBJ2-7, with D perhaps TRBD1 (7 bases). Looked up from germline, CDR1 is GKSSPN and CDR2 is SITVG. Trimming took 0 bases from V and 7 from J, leaving 13 bases between them. This CDR3 contains 13 residues. The part of the CDR3 DNA that was read is TGTGCCTGGAGTCTAGGAGGGGGCCGGGAACAGTAC. Its translation is CAWSLGGGREQY. Given in full, the CDR3 is CAWSLGGGREQYF.

A word on this clone: Gene names refer to mouse genes. The missing CDR3 end, 1 residue past where the read stops, is filled in from the germline J gene. The chain combines TRBV26 with TRBJ1-1; TRBD1 matches 9 bases. V dropped 4 bases and J dropped 1; count of bases not matched to a gene: 1. The CDR3 is 14 amino acids. Germline CDR1 is KGHPV and CDR2 is FQNQEV (reference sequence). This CDR3 is CASSPGQGNTEVFF. The CDR3 bases that were read are TGTGCCAGCAGTCCGGGACAGGGGAACACAGAAGTCTTC. The full variable domain, with the rest looked up from reference TRBV26 and TRBJ1-1, is NSKVIQTPRYLVKGQGQKAKMRCIPEKGHPVVFWYQQNKNNEFKFLINFQNQEVLQQIDMTEKRFSAECPSNSPCSLEIQSSEAGDSALYLCASSPGQGNTEVFFGKGTRLTVV.

With regard to this clone: The listed genes are named as in mouse. The read ends 1 residue before the CDR3 terminus; that terminus is restored from the germline J gene. The chain links TRBV13-3 to TRBJ2-5; no reliable D call. Germline loops: CDR1 NNHDY, CDR2 SYVADS. This CDR3 is built from 13 residues. V dropped 4 bases and J dropped 1 base, with 7 bases sitting between them. The covered CDR3 bases are TGTGCCAGCAGTCCCAAATACCAAGACACCCAGTAC. The encoded protein is CASSPKYQDTQY. The full-length CDR3 reads as CASSPKYQDTQYF.

About this clone: Gene names are the mouse ones. The read ends 1 residue before the CDR3 terminus; that terminus is restored from the germline J gene. This chain links TRBV5 with TRBJ1-3; D remains ambiguous. V dropped 0 bases and J dropped 0 bases, with 0 bases sitting between them. Germline V gives CDR1 LGHNA, CDR2 YNLKQL (reference sequence). This CDR3 contains 13 residues. The DNA read from the CDR3 is TGTGCCAGCAGCCAAGATTCTGGAAATACGCTCTAT. Translated: CASSQDSGNTLY. The CDR3 as a whole reads CASSQDSGNTLYF.

Of note for this clone: The listed genes are named as in mouse. The read terminates 1 residue ahead of where the CDR3 ends, so the germline J gene completes it. The chain is built from TRBV26 and TRBJ1-3; 12 nucleotides align to TRBD1. This CDR3 region has 15 residues. The junction had 3 bases not matched to a gene; V was cut back by 3 bases and J by 6 bases. Germline lookup yields CDR1 KGHPV and CDR2 FQNQEV (reference sequence). The CDR3 DNA, read in part, is TGTGCCAGCAGTCTAGGGACAGGGGGCGCAAATACGCTCTAT. This translates into CASSLGTGGANTLY. The whole CDR3 sequence is CASSLGTGGANTLYF.

A note on this clone: Genes and germline are mouse. With the read ending 1 residue before the CDR3 end, the germline J gene is used to fill in that end. The V and J genes are TRBV16 and TRBJ2-3; 10 bases match TRBD2. The V gene's germline CDR1 is SGHSA and CDR2 FRNQAP. The CDR3 has 14 residues. Germline trimming cut 5 bases from V and 4 bases from J; bases unmatched to any gene: 3. This CDR3 reads CASSLGGRTETLYF. The sequenced part of the CDR3 DNA is TGTGCAAGCAGCCTGGGGGGGCGCACAGAAACGCTGTAT.

Worth noting for this clone: Any gene name here is a mouse gene name. Partial CDR3 DNA: TGTGCAAGCAGCCCCCGGGACAGGGGAGACACCCAGTAC. This sequence encodes CASSPRDRGDTQY. The entire CDR3 sequence reads CASSPRDRGDTQYF. The chain combines TRBV16 with TRBJ2-5; 10 bases are a match to TRBD1. The CDR3 goes on 1 residue after the read ends, and that part is filled in from the germline J gene. V shed 5 bases, J shed 5 bases, and the junction held 4 bases outside the gene matches. The CDR3 length is 14 residues. CDR1 and CDR2 from the germline V gene are SGHSA and FRNQAP.

On this clone: Mouse gene names and germline throughout. The read comes to an end 1 residue before the CDR3 does, leaving the germline J gene to fill in the end. V gene TRBV1 combines with J gene TRBJ2-7; 9 bases align to TRBD1. The CDR3 has 14 residues. Germline loops: CDR1 NSQYPW, CDR2 LRSPGD (reference sequence). V lost 0 bases to trimming and J lost 7 bases; unmatched junction nucleotides: 4. Here the CDR3 reads CTCSADHRGREQYF. CDR3 DNA, as far as it was read: TGCACCTGCAGTGCAGATCACAGGGGGCGAGAACAGTAC.

With regard to this clone: Mouse gene names and germline throughout. With the read ending 1 residue before the CDR3 end, the germline J gene is used to fill in that end. This chain joins TRBV2 and TRBJ2-5, with a possible D match to TRBD2 (6 bases). Germline V gene lookup returns CDR1 LGHNA and CDR2 YSYQKL. This CDR3 region has 15 residues. The V end was cut by 4 bases, the J end by 0 bases, with 11 bases between. CDR3 protein: CASSPLGPNQDTQYF. CDR3 DNA, as far as it was read: TGTGCCAGCAGCCCACTGGGTCCTAACCAAGACACCCAGTAC.

A note on this clone: Each gene name is a mouse one. The missing CDR3 end, 1 residue past where the read stops, is filled in from the germline J gene. The chain is built from TRBV3 and TRBJ2-3; 9 bases map to TRBD2. This CDR3 has 15 residues. Germline CDR1 reads SNHLY; CDR2 reads FYNGKV (reference sequence). Unmatched junction bases numbered 6, after V lost 5 bases and J lost 3 bases. CDR3 DNA, as far as it was read: TGTGCCAGCAGCACTCTGGGGGGGAAGGCAGAAACGCTGTAT. This translates into CASSTLGGKAETLY. In full, the CDR3 is CASSTLGGKAETLYF.

About this clone: These gene names are mouse names. The read ends 1 residue early relative to the CDR3; the germline J gene fills the gap. The rearrangement links TRBV13-3 to TRBJ2-3, with 9 nucleotides matching TRBD1. Trimming at V came to 6 bases and at J to 2 bases, leaving 7 bases not matched to a gene. Germline values: CDR1 NNHDY, CDR2 SYVADS. The CDR3 contains 15 residues. CDR3 residues: CASKRGTGHAETLYF. The sequenced part of the CDR3 DNA is TGTGCCAGCAAAAGAGGGACAGGGCATGCAGAAACGCTGTAT.

Worth noting for this clone: Gene names and germline match the mouse. Read data end 1 residue before the CDR3 end; the end is taken from the germline J gene. The chain is built from TRBV26 and TRBJ2-4; D unresolved. Trimming stripped 0 bases from V and 2 bases from J, with 3 bases between. The CDR3 contains 13 residues. Germline CDR1 KGHPV, CDR2 FQNQEV (reference sequence). This CDR3 reads CASSLSVQNTLYF. The part of the CDR3 DNA that was read is TGTGCCAGCAGTCTGTCGGTTCAAAACACCTTGTAC.

With regard to this clone: Each gene name is a mouse one. The read terminates 1 residue before the CDR3 end, so the remaining end is supplied by the germline J gene. This rearrangement joins TRBV20 to TRBJ1-3; D possibly corresponds to TRBD1 (5 bases). Germline V lookup: CDR1 GFQATS, CDR2 STVNSAI. CDR3 length: 12 residues. Between the trimmed V and J ends, which lost 1 base and 8 bases, there was a span of 9 bases. The CDR3 bases that were read are TGTGGTGCTAGGGCCGGGGGGGATACGCTCTAT. Protein product: CGARAGGDTLY. The entire CDR3 reads CGARAGGDTLYF.

Note on this clone: Genes here carry mouse names. The read gets to within 1 residue of the CDR3 end, and the germline J gene fills in the rest. The chain joins TRBV13-3 to TRBJ2-4; no clear D. The V gene's germline CDR1 is NNHDY and CDR2 SYVADS. The CDR3 runs to 14 residues. V lost 0 bases and J 3 bases, leaving 8 bases between the germline ends. The CDR3 sequence: CASSDARQQNTLYF. CDR3 bases read: TGTGCCAGCAGTGATGCGAGGCAACAAAACACCTTGTAC.